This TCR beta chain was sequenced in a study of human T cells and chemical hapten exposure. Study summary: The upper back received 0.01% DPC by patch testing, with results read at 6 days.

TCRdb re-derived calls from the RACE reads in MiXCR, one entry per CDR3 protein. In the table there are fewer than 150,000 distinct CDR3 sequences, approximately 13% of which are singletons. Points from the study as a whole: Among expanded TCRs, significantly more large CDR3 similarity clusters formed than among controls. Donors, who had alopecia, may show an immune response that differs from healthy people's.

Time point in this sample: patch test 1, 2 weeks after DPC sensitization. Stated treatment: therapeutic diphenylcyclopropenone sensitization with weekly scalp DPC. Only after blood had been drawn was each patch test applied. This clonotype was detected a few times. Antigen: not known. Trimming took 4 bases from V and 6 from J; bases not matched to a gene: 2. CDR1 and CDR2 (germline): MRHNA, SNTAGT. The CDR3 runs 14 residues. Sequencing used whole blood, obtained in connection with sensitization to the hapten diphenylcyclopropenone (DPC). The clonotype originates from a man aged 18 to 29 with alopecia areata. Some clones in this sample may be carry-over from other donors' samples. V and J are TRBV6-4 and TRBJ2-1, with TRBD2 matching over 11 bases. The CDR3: CASSAGTSGNEQFF. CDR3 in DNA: TGTGCCAGCAGTGCCGGGACTAGCGGCAATGAGCAGTTCTTC.